Shown below are 30 T cell receptor beta chains from a single sample sequenced in a study of T cells in Graves' hyperthyroidism and ophthalmopathy (dated by TCRdb to between 2019 and 2020). The receptor library was made with multiplex PCR. Sequencing took place on an Illumina HiSeq 2000. Amplification of TCR beta CDR3 regions was carried out from RNA transcripts. The first round of RT-PCR for the TCR CDR3 was performed with the HTBI primer set and the Qiagen OneStep RT-PCR kit. TCRdb applied fastp at Q25 and MiXCR to the public reads, then kept only in-frame beta chains. Every entry covers one CDR3 protein and lists the most common genes and DNA from its rows. This sample is represented by 610,000 or so distinct CDR3 sequences; about 43% of them were singletons. Of the sample, approximately 7.5% is held by the ten largest clones. The sample comprised peripheral blood or thyroid tissue (not recorded which). These receptors were taken from a woman younger than 30 with Graves' hyperthyroidism.

The rearrangement uses TRBV7-9 and TRBJ2-2; possibly TRBD1 for D (5 bases). Germline CDR1 is SEHNR and CDR2 is FQNEAQ (reference sequence). Trimming shortened V by 3 bases and J by 0 bases, and 14 bases separated the two germline ends. This CDR3 has 17 residues. CDR3 sequence: CASSFSRQTANTGELFF. DNA of the CDR3: TGTGCCAGCAGCTTTTCCCGACAGACTGCGAACACCGGGGAGCTGTTTTTT. Full variable domain (outside the CDR3, taken from reference TRBV7-9 and TRBJ2-2): DTGVSQNPRHKITKRGQNVTFRCDPISEHNRLYWYRQTLGQGPEFLTYFQNEAQLEKSRLLSDRFSAERPKGSFSTLEIQRTEQGDSAMYLCASSFSRQTANTGELFFGEGSRLTVL.

The rearrangement links TRBV5-4 to TRBJ2-1; TRBD2 matches 8 bases. CDR3 size: 17 residues. V trimming: 7 bases; J trimming: 2 bases; junction bases outside the gene matches: 14. Germline values: CDR1 SGHNT, CDR2 YYREEE (reference sequence). The CDR3 sequence: CASGPWTSRSAYNEQFF. CDR3 nucleotides: TGTGCCAGCGGCCCCTGGACTAGCAGGAGCGCCTACAATGAGCAGTTCTTC.

This sequence joins TRBV20-1 and TRBJ1-2; possible D gene TRBD1, 5 bases. Looked up from germline, CDR1 is DFQATT and CDR2 is SNEGSKA (reference sequence). The CDR3 is made up of 15 amino acids. Trimming shortened V by 1 base and J by 8 bases, and 20 bases separated the two germline ends. CDR3 loop: CSARGSRIGARGYTF. The CDR3 DNA reads as TGCAGTGCTAGAGGGTCTCGGATTGGGGCGCGGGGCTACACCTTC.

The chain recombines TRBV5-5 with TRBJ1-6; TRBD1 matches 7 bases. This CDR3 is built from 14 residues. Germline V CDR1 and CDR2: SGHKS, YYEKEE (reference sequence). The V segment lost 2 bases and the J segment 9 bases; nucleotides outside the gene matches: 5. The CDR3 region has the DNA TGTGCCAGCAGCTTAAGACAGGGTGGTTCACCCCTCCACTTT. Translated, it gives CASSLRQGGSPLHF.

Regarding this clonotype: Given a much more abundant clone one base away, this may be a read error. This chain links TRBV19 with TRBJ1-5; TRBD1 aligns across 7 bases. The CDR3 spans 15 residues. CDR1 is LNHDA and CDR2 is SQIVND in the germline V gene (reference sequence). CDR3 amino acids: CAGSTRQGGVQPQHF. DNA of the CDR3: TGTGCCGGTAGTACCAGACAGGGAGGAGTTCAGCCCCAGCATTTT. Together with reference TRBV19 and TRBJ1-5, the CDR3 gives the full variable domain: DGGITQSPKYLFRKEGQNVTLSCEQNLNHDAMYWYRQDPGQGLRLIYYSQIVNDFQKGDIAEGYSVSREKKESFPLTVTSAQKNPTAFYLCAGSTRQGGVQPQHFGDGTRLSIL.

This clonotype was seen a handful of times. The CDR3 DNA is TGTGCCATCGCAGACACAGATACGCAGTATTTT. Protein: CAIADTDTQYF. The J gene is TRBJ2-3, the V gene TRBV10-3, with no clear D. Germline V gene data show CDR1 as ENHRY and CDR2 as SYGVKD. CDR3 length equals 11 residues. The V end was cut by 8 bases, the J end by 2 bases, with 5 bases between.

The rearrangement joins TRBV19 to TRBJ2-7; 8 bases line up with TRBD1. V trimming: 4 bases; J trimming: 11 bases; junction bases outside the gene matches: 13. Germline CDR1 reads LNHDA; CDR2 reads SQIVND (reference sequence). The CDR3 contains 14 residues. The CDR3 region has the DNA TGTGCCAGTAGTACCTCCGGGACAGGAAATGGAAAGTACTTC. Translation gives CASSTSGTGNGKYF.

The chain recombines TRBV7-2 with TRBJ2-5; TRBD1 aligns across 8 bases. The V segment lost 1 base and the J segment 0 bases; nucleotides outside the gene matches: 1. Germline V gives CDR1 SGHTA, CDR2 FQGNSA. The CDR3 loop spans 15 amino acids. The CDR3 sequence is CASSLVQGDQETQYF. The CDR3 bases are TGTGCCAGCAGCTTAGTACAGGGGGACCAAGAGACCCAGTACTTC.

J is TRBJ1-2 and V is TRBV20-1, with D possibly matching TRBD1 (5 bases). Trimming took 3 bases from V and 7 from J, leaving 15 bases between them. The CDR3 spans 13 residues. CDR1 DFQATT and CDR2 SNEGSKA come from the germline V gene (reference sequence). This chain's CDR3 is CSARGPGLGGYTF. The CDR3 nucleotides are TGCAGTGCTAGGGGCCCAGGGCTAGGTGGCTACACCTTC.

The gene calls are TRBV2 and TRBJ1-2, with unresolved D. Trimming cost V 5 bases and J 0 bases, with 10 bases left between them. The length of the CDR3 is 14 residues. CDR1 and CDR2 (germline): SNHLY, FYNNEI. The CDR3 loop reads CASSLDGTNYGYTF. The CDR3 DNA sequence: TGTGCCAGCAGTTTAGACGGAACTAACTATGGCTACACCTTC. The entire variable domain, with the rest obtained from reference TRBV2 and TRBJ1-2, is as follows: EPEVTQTPSHQVTQMGQEVILRCVPISNHLYFYWYRQILGQKVEFLVSFYNNEISEKSEIFDDQFSVERPDGSNFTLKIRSTKLEDSAMYFCASSLDGTNYGYTFGSGTRLTVV.

V usage is TRBV29-1 and J usage is TRBJ1-5; 7 bases line up with TRBD1. Trimming at V came to 8 bases and at J to 3 bases, leaving 4 bases not matched to a gene. The length of the CDR3 is 12 residues. Germline CDR1 and CDR2: SQVTM and ANQGSEA. The CDR3 region has the DNA TGCAGCTTCCAGGGGGACAATCAGCCCCAGCATTTT. It translates to CSFQGDNQPQHF.

This clonotype was found many times. This chain joins TRBV9 and TRBJ1-4; possible D gene TRBD1, 6 bases. Trimming stripped 4 bases from V and 6 bases from J, with 13 bases between. Germline CDR1 is SGDLS and CDR2 is YYNGEE. This CDR3 contains 14 residues. The chain's CDR3 is CASSNRAKDEKLFF. CDR3 nucleotides: TGTGCCAGCAGCAACAGGGCAAAGGATGAAAAACTGTTTTTT. Looking up the rest from reference TRBV9 and TRBJ1-4 gives the full variable domain: DSGVTQTPKHLITATGQRVTLRCSPRSGDLSVYWYQQSLDQGLQFLIQYYNGEERAKGNILERFSAQQFPDLHSELNLSSLELGDSALYFCASSNRAKDEKLFFGSGTQLSVL.

This clonotype was picked up one time. This chain links TRBV7-2 with TRBJ1-2; 10 nucleotides align to TRBD1. The germline CDR1 and CDR2 sequences are SGHTA and FQGNSA. The CDR3 contains 15 residues. With 5 bases clipped from V and 4 bases from J, the junction kept 7 bases outside the gene matches. CDR3 loop: CASSPGQGQPYGYTF. In DNA form, the CDR3 reads TGTGCCAGCAGCCCGGGACAGGGGCAACCCTATGGCTACACCTTC.

The V gene is TRBV29-1, the J gene TRBJ2-1; either TRBD1 or TRBD2 may fit D (5 bases each). CDR3 length: 14 residues. V gave up 8 bases and J gave up 0 bases, with 14 bases separating them. Per germline, CDR1 SQVTM and CDR2 ANQGSEA. The CDR3: CSRLGTDSYNEQFF. CDR3 nucleotide sequence: TGCAGCAGGCTGGGGACGGACTCCTACAATGAGCAGTTCTTC.

This clonotype was found many times. The V call is TRBV12-5, the J call TRBJ1-1; D ambiguous. The germline V gene has CDR1 LGHNT and CDR2 FRNRAP. Trimming shortened V by 4 bases and J by 1 base, and 4 bases separated the two germline ends. The CDR3 runs 12 residues. The CDR3 DNA sequence: TGTGCTAGTGGTTATGAGAACACTGAAGCTTTCTTT. It is translated as CASGYENTEAFF.

V gene TRBV7-2 combines with J gene TRBJ1-2, with 8 bases identical to TRBD1. Trimming removed 2 bases from V and 8 bases from J; junction bases left unmatched: 4. CDR1 is SGHTA and CDR2 is FQGNSA in the germline V gene. The CDR3 extends over 13 amino acids. CDR3 coding DNA: TGTGCCAGCAGCTTACAGACAGGGGTAGGCTACACCTTC. Its translation: CASSLQTGVGYTF.

This clonotype was seen repeatedly, ten times or more. The rearrangement links TRBV6-2 or TRBV6-3 to TRBJ2-5; D remains ambiguous. The CDR3 runs to 12 residues. CDR1 is MNHEY, CDR2 SVGEGT, per germline. The germline V and J ends were trimmed by 5 bases and 4 bases, with 8 bases remaining between them. The CDR3 DNA sequence: TGTGCCAGCAGTCGGATCGGAGAGACCCAGTACTTC. It translates to CASSRIGETQYF.

The chain recombines TRBV7-8 with TRBJ2-1; 9 bases line up with TRBD2. The CDR3 is 16 residues long. J gave up 10 bases and V 3 bases, and 13 bases lay outside the gene matches. The germline gives CDR1 SGHVS, CDR2 FQNEAQ. CDR3 DNA sequence: TGTGCCAGCAGCTTCCGGGACGGTGGACTAGCGTGGGAGCAGTTCTTC. Amino acids: CASSFRDGGLAWEQFF.

This clonotype was detected many times. This sequence joins TRBV20-1 and TRBJ2-5; D is ambiguous. Germline V gives CDR1 DFQATT, CDR2 SNEGSKA (reference sequence). Trimming left V 6 bases short and J 5 bases short, with 10 bases between. The CDR3 runs 11 residues. The CDR3 reads CSAPFTETQYF. The CDR3 coding sequence is TGCAGTGCGCCCTTTACCGAGACCCAGTACTTC.

The chain has TRBV3-1 and TRBJ2-2; D is ambiguous. In germline, CDR1 is LGHDT, CDR2 YNNKEL (reference sequence). V gave up 0 bases and J gave up 2 bases, with 4 bases separating them. The CDR3 is 14 residues long. Here the CDR3 reads CASSQDVNTGELFF. The CDR3 nucleotides are TGTGCCAGCAGCCAAGATGTTAACACCGGGGAGCTGTTTTTT.

This clonotype has at least ten counts. The chain uses TRBV6-6 and TRBJ1-1, with 7 bases identical to TRBD1. The germline CDR1 and CDR2 sequences are MNHNY and SVGAGI (reference sequence). The CDR3 consists of 15 residues. Unmatched junction bases numbered 8, after V lost 5 bases and J lost 2 bases. This chain's CDR3 is CASSPPTGINTEAFF. The CDR3 nucleotides read TGTGCCAGCAGTCCTCCGACAGGGATAAACACTGAAGCTTTCTTT.

This clonotype was detected only a few times. The genes are TRBV5-1 and TRBJ2-2; 7 bases are shared with TRBD1. The germline CDR1 and CDR2 sequences are SGHRS and YFSETQ. The CDR3 loop spans 16 amino acids. The J segment lost 5 bases and the V segment lost 0 bases, leaving 7 bases of the junction unmatched. CDR3 residues: CASSLGQGIGTGELFF. In DNA form, the CDR3 reads TGCGCCAGCAGCTTGGGACAGGGCATTGGGACCGGGGAGCTGTTTTTT.

This clonotype appeared a single time. The chain has TRBV7-3 and TRBJ2-7; TRBD2 matches 7 bases. V trimming: 5 bases; J trimming: 4 bases; junction bases outside the gene matches: 5. The CDR3 is 13 residues long. Germline lookup yields CDR1 SGHTA and CDR2 FQGTGA. This CDR3 reads CASSHGAGYEQYF. CDR3 in DNA: TGTGCCAGCAGCCATGGAGCGGGATACGAGCAGTACTTC.

V and J are TRBV9 and TRBJ1-1; 10 positions agree with TRBD1. The J segment lost 3 bases and the V segment lost 2 bases, leaving 4 bases of the junction unmatched. The CDR3 is 15 amino acids. Germline lookup yields CDR1 SGDLS and CDR2 YYNGEE. CDR3: CASSVAGQGDTEAFF. The CDR3 coding sequence is TGTGCCAGCAGCGTCGCCGGACAGGGGGACACTGAAGCTTTCTTT. Together with reference TRBV9 and TRBJ1-1, the CDR3 gives the full variable domain: DSGVTQTPKHLITATGQRVTLRCSPRSGDLSVYWYQQSLDQGLQFLIQYYNGEERAKGNILERFSAQQFPDLHSELNLSSLELGDSALYFCASSVAGQGDTEAFFGQGTRLTVV.

V is TRBV11-3 and J is TRBJ2-7; 11 bases fit TRBD1. Matching the DNA end better, TRBJ2-1 makes the J call doubtful. Germline lookup yields CDR1 SGHNT and CDR2 YENEEA. The CDR3 sequence is 17 residues long. In nucleotides, the CDR3 is TGTGCCAGCAGCCCTCGGACAGGGGGCGTAAGGAGGAATGAGCAGTTCTTC. This gives the protein CASSPRTGGVRRNEQFF.

The CDR3 protein is CASPEDSAATMNTEAFF. CDR3 DNA: TGTGCCAGCCCCGAAGACTCAGCCGCCACTATGAACACTGAAGCTTTCTTT. This rearrangement joins TRBV7-9 to TRBJ1-1, with D hard to call. V was trimmed by 8 bases and J by 0 bases, leaving 22 bases between them. Germline V gene lookup returns CDR1 SEHNR and CDR2 FQNEAQ (reference sequence). The CDR3 is 17 residues long. The full variable domain, in which reference TRBV7-9 and TRBJ1-1 provide the parts outside the CDR3, is DTGVSQNPRHKITKRGQNVTFRCDPISEHNRLYWYRQTLGQGPEFLTYFQNEAQLEKSRLLSDRFSAERPKGSFSTLEIQRTEQGDSAMYLCASPEDSAATMNTEAFFGQGTRLTVV.

Regarding this clonotype: The final CDR3 position lacks the conserved phenylalanine or tryptophan, pointing to a likely read error. The chain uses TRBV20-1 and TRBJ2-3; D ambiguous. Deletions cut 3 bases from V and 1 base from J, with 8 bases between. There are 13 residues in the CDR3. Germline values: CDR1 DFQATT, CDR2 SNEGSKA (reference sequence). The CDR3 DNA reads as TGCAGTGCTAGTGCTCACCGCACAGATACGCAGTATTCT. It is translated as CSASAHRTDTQYS.

The chain carries TRBV20-1 and TRBJ2-7; D ambiguous. CDR3 length: 13 residues. The germline V gene encodes CDR1 DFQATT and CDR2 SNEGSKA (reference sequence). Trimming cost V 6 bases and J 4 bases, with 16 bases left between them. The CDR3 loop is CSASSYDRYEQYF. The CDR3 DNA reads as TGCAGTGCCAGCAGTTACGATCGGTACGAGCAGTACTTC.

For this clonotype: A read error may explain this, as a much larger clone is one base away. The chain recombines TRBV6-5 with TRBJ1-5, with a possible D match to TRBD1 (5 bases). V was pared by 0 bases and J by 3 bases, with 9 bases between. The germline CDR1 and CDR2 sequences are MNHEY and SVGAGI. The CDR3 consists of 15 residues. The CDR3 protein is CASSYSWGDNQPQHF. The CDR3 DNA is TGTGCCAGCAGTTACTCATGGGGGGACAATCAGCCCCAGCATTTT.

This clonotype was seen only a few times. The chain carries TRBV4-1 and TRBJ1-3; no definite D call. CDR1 and CDR2 from the germline V gene are MGHRA and YSYEKL. The CDR3 spans 17 residues. The V end was cut by 1 base, the J end by 4 bases, with 17 bases between. The CDR3 here is CASSQVGFSPRGNTIYF. As DNA, the CDR3 is TGCGCCAGCAGCCAAGTCGGATTTTCCCCCCGAGGAAACACCATATATTTT.